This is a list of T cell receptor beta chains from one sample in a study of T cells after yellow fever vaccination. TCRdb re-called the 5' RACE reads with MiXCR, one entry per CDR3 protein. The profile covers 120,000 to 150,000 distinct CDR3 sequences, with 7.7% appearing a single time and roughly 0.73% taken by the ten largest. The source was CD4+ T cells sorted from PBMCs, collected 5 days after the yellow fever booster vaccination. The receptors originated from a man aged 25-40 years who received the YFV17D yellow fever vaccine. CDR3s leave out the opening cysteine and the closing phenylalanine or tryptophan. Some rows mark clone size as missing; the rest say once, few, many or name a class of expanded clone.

CDR3aa: ASSLGGASGNTIY
v_gene: TRBV5-1
j_gene: TRBJ1-3
abundance: NA

CDR3aa: ASSPRGVNNEQF
v_gene: TRBV18
j_gene: TRBJ2-1
abundance: many

CDR3aa: ASTPGVAGVPYEQY
v_gene: TRBV28
j_gene: TRBJ2-7
abundance: many

CDR3aa: ASTKRSHYGYT
v_gene: TRBV6-1
j_gene: TRBJ1-2
abundance: many

CDR3aa: ASSYVARVGSGANVLT
v_gene: TRBV6-5
j_gene: TRBJ2-6
abundance: few

CDR3aa: ASSRLDRPYEQY
v_gene: TRBV5-1
j_gene: TRBJ2-7
abundance: many

CDR3aa: SVTTYYSYEQY
v_gene: TRBV29-1
j_gene: TRBJ2-7
abundance: many

CDR3aa: SVLVGETQY
v_gene: TRBV20-1
j_gene: TRBJ2-5
abundance: many

CDR3aa: ASGRETQY
v_gene: TRBV12-3/TRBV12-4
j_gene: TRBJ2-5
abundance: many

CDR3aa: SAHSGSSGNTIY
v_gene: TRBV20-1
j_gene: TRBJ1-3
abundance: few

CDR3aa: ASSPPGQGLWEQY
v_gene: TRBV18
j_gene: TRBJ2-7
abundance: few

CDR3aa: STHGTLGTQY
v_gene: TRBV20-1
j_gene: TRBJ2-5
abundance: many

CDR3aa: ASSLALLAGASTDTQY
v_gene: TRBV7-2
j_gene: TRBJ2-3
abundance: many

CDR3aa: ATFPLGGNTEAF
v_gene: TRBV24-1
j_gene: TRBJ1-1
abundance: many

CDR3aa: SAPFFAEAF
v_gene: TRBV20-1
j_gene: TRBJ1-1
abundance: NA

CDR3aa: ASSPQLQGRAIGYT
v_gene: TRBV7-2
j_gene: TRBJ1-2
abundance: many

CDR3aa: ASSLAGLSTDTQY
v_gene: TRBV7-2
j_gene: TRBJ2-3
abundance: many

CDR3aa: ASSLVAGGSYEQY
v_gene: TRBV7-2
j_gene: TRBJ2-7
abundance: many

CDR3aa: SAREVDRTTGYT
v_gene: TRBV20-1
j_gene: TRBJ1-2
abundance: many

CDR3aa: ASSGGRSNVLT
v_gene: TRBV5-1
j_gene: TRBJ2-6
abundance: many

CDR3aa: ASSLWTAAEDYEQY
v_gene: TRBV28
j_gene: TRBJ2-7
abundance: once

CDR3aa: ASRGRATYEQY
v_gene: TRBV5-1
j_gene: TRBJ2-7
abundance: many

CDR3aa: ASSTSVSSYNEQF
v_gene: TRBV7-2
j_gene: TRBJ2-1
abundance: many

CDR3aa: SAREGLAESTDTQY
v_gene: TRBV20-1
j_gene: TRBJ2-3
abundance: many

CDR3aa: ASSQHTPGEQY
v_gene: TRBV4-3
j_gene: TRBJ2-7
abundance: many

CDR3aa: ASSLQAGWWGTQY
v_gene: TRBV7-2
j_gene: TRBJ2-5
abundance: NA

CDR3aa: SALELQGDTQY
v_gene: TRBV20-1
j_gene: TRBJ2-3
abundance: many

CDR3aa: ASRGAGGPRQF
v_gene: TRBV2
j_gene: TRBJ2-1
abundance: NA

CDR3aa: ATSGTGTSYEQY
v_gene: TRBV25-1
j_gene: TRBJ2-7
abundance: NA

CDR3aa: AWSRGLQGLSGSSYEQY
v_gene: TRBV30
j_gene: TRBJ2-7
abundance: NA

CDR3aa: ASSLDGSGNTIY
v_gene: TRBV7-2
j_gene: TRBJ1-3
abundance: NA

CDR3aa: AISGGGRSPSDGGREQF
v_gene: TRBV10-3
j_gene: TRBJ2-1
abundance: many

CDR3aa: ASSLSGADTQY
v_gene: TRBV7-3
j_gene: TRBJ2-3
abundance: many

CDR3aa: ASSFLGGRGEQF
v_gene: TRBV5-1
j_gene: TRBJ2-1
abundance: many

CDR3aa: ASSLEGSQY
v_gene: TRBV12-3/TRBV12-4
j_gene: TRBJ2-3
abundance: many

CDR3aa: ASSLERTVNSPLH
v_gene: TRBV5-1
j_gene: TRBJ1-6
abundance: many

CDR3aa: ASRIVGGTGPGIQY
v_gene: TRBV7-2
j_gene: TRBJ2-4
abundance: many

CDR3aa: ASSQDPGDLYTGELF
v_gene: TRBV3-1
j_gene: TRBJ2-2
abundance: few

CDR3aa: ATNHQPQH
v_gene: TRBV28
j_gene: TRBJ1-5
abundance: many

CDR3aa: ASSAMGTIDYEQY
v_gene: TRBV27
j_gene: TRBJ2-7
abundance: many

CDR3aa: SAGTTNYEQY
v_gene: TRBV29-1
j_gene: TRBJ2-7
abundance: few

CDR3aa: ASSHRNEQF
v_gene: TRBV5-1
j_gene: TRBJ2-1
abundance: many

CDR3aa: ASSPSAWEDNEQF
v_gene: TRBV5-4
j_gene: TRBJ2-1
abundance: many

CDR3aa: ATGTSQGWSQY
v_gene: TRBV6-2/TRBV6-3
j_gene: TRBJ2-7
abundance: few

CDR3aa: ASSLAGIGYNEQF
v_gene: TRBV5-1
j_gene: TRBJ2-1
abundance: many

CDR3aa: ASSLAGTSEQF
v_gene: TRBV5-1
j_gene: TRBJ2-1
abundance: many

CDR3aa: ASSAWDSGANVLT
v_gene: TRBV19
j_gene: TRBJ2-6
abundance: NA

CDR3aa: ASSEKRLAGPNEQF
v_gene: TRBV7-9
j_gene: TRBJ2-1
abundance: many

CDR3aa: SARVSGMSYEQY
v_gene: TRBV20-1
j_gene: TRBJ2-7
abundance: many

CDR3aa: ASSSGTGANVLT
v_gene: TRBV7-2
j_gene: TRBJ2-6
abundance: many

CDR3aa: ASSQGLALGTQY
v_gene: TRBV9
j_gene: TRBJ2-5
abundance: many

CDR3aa: ASSLAQSGRPYEQY
v_gene: TRBV12-3/TRBV12-4
j_gene: TRBJ2-7
abundance: many